The sequence of this T cell receptor (beta chain) was determined in a study of shared clonotypes between healthy human individuals. The wider study: Donors consisted of two women and a few men between 18 and 49.

Sequencing used immunoSEQ multiplex PCR; TCRdb keeps in-frame clones, though not all of them. The sample carries some 1,400,000 clones, roughly 96% recorded once. Memory CD4+ cells were the fraction left after CD45RA+ naive selection. Sequencing was carried out using naive CD4+ T cells sorted from blood. Sample subset: CD45RA+ positively selected. This TCR derives from a man younger than 40 in good health.

CDR3 loop: CSAGFRETQYF. The CDR3 DNA sequence: TGCAGTGCAGGGTTCAGGGAGACCCAGTACTTC. The genes are TRBV20-1 and TRBJ2-5; D ambiguous. The germline gives CDR1 DFQATT, CDR2 SNEGSKA (reference sequence). This CDR3 is 11 amino acids long. Deletions cut 6 bases from V and 5 bases from J, with 10 bases between.